This T cell receptor beta chain was sequenced during a study of T cell changes during pregnancy in multiple sclerosis. With 4 bases removed from V and 5 bases from J, the gap between germline ends came to 23 bases. Germline values: CDR1 SEHNR, CDR2 FQNEAQ (reference sequence). The CDR3 contains 17 residues. Some clones are missing from TCRdb's copy, which holds only in-frame ones; the method was immunoSEQ multiplex PCR. The sample yields about 120,000 clones, 85% to 95% seen once. Material: peripheral blood, obtained before pregnancy. The rearrangement links TRBV7-9 to TRBJ1-2; perhaps TRBD1 as D (6 bases). The source is a female donor with multiple sclerosis, enrolled in a pregnancy study. CDR3 sequence (DNA): TGTGCCAGCAGCTCCGTAGCGGGGGGCGCAGGGGATTATGGCTACACCTTC. Encoded protein: CASSSVAGGAGDYGYTF.